This T cell receptor (beta chain) originates from a study of somatic mutations in cytotoxic T cells in rheumatoid arthritis. Study-level results: Increasing age coincided with elevated CD8+ clonality among rheumatoid arthritis patients, though not among healthy controls. Between rheumatoid arthritis patients and age-matched healthy controls, CD8+ T-cell clonality showed no significant difference.

Using immunoSEQ multiplex PCR, the repertoire was profiled, and TCRdb retains in-frame clones only, with some absent. The top ten clones hold approximately 27% of a sample with 14,000 or so clones, about 68% of them seen once. Note on this clone: Its antigen is unidentified.

The germline V and J ends were trimmed by 0 bases and 5 bases, with 10 bases remaining between them. The CDR3 is 14 amino acids. CDR1 is LGHNA and CDR2 is YNFKEQ in the germline V gene. The rearrangement uses TRBV4-2 and TRBJ2-5; D possibly corresponds to TRBD2 (6 bases). Sequenced input: CD8+ T cells sorted from blood. The receptor was isolated from an adult with rheumatoid arthritis. Here the CDR3 reads CASSQDWGVETQYF. The CDR3 region has the DNA TGTGCCAGCAGCCAAGACTGGGGGGTGGAGACCCAGTACTTC.